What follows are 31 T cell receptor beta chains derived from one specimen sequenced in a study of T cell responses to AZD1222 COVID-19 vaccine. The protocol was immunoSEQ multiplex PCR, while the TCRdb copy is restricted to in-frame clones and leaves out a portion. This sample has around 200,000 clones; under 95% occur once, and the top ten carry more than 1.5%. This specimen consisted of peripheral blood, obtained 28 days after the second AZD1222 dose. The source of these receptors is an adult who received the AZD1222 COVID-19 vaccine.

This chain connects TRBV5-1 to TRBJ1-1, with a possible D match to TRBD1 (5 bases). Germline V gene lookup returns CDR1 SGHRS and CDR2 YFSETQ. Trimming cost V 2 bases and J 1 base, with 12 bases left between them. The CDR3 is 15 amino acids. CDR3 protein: CASSFTGTQNTEAFF. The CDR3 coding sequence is TGCGCCAGCAGCTTCACCGGGACGCAGAACACTGAAGCTTTCTTT.

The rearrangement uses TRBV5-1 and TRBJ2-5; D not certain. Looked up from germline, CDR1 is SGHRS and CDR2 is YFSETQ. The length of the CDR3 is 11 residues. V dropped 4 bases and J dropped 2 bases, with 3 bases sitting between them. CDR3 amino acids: CASSKQETQYF. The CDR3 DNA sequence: TGCGCCAGCAGCAAACAAGAGACCCAGTACTTC.

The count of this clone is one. As DNA, the CDR3 is TGTGCCATCCGCCAAATCAAGCGGGTGCCCTCCTACAAAAACATTCAGTACTTC. This sequence encodes CAIRQIKRVPSYKNIQYF. The V gene is TRBV10-3, the J gene TRBJ2-4, with D possibly being TRBD2 (6 bases). The germline V and J ends were trimmed by 8 bases and 3 bases, with 26 bases remaining between them. Germline V gives CDR1 ENHRY, CDR2 SYGVKD. The CDR3 contains 18 residues.

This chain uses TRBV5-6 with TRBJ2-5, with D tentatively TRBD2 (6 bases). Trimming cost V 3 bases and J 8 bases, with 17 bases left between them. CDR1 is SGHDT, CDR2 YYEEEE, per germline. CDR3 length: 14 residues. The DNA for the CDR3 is TGTGCCAGCAGCTGGACCGGGACTTCCTATACCCAGTACTTC. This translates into CASSWTGTSYTQYF.

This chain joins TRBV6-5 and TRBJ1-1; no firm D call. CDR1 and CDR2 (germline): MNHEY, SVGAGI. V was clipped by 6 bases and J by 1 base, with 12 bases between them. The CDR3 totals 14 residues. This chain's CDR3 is CASRGRPQNTEAFF. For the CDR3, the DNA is TGTGCCAGCAGAGGACGGCCCCAGAACACTGAAGCTTTCTTT.

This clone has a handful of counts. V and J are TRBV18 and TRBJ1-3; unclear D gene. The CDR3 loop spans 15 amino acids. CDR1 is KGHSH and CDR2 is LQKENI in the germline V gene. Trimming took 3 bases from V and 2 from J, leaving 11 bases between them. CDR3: CASSPARETGNTIYF. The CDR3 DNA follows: TGTGCCAGCTCACCGGCTAGGGAAACTGGAAACACCATATATTTT.

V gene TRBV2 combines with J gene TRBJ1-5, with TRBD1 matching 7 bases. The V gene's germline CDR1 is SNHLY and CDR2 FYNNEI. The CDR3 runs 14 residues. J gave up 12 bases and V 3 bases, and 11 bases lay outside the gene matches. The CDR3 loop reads CASSEGQGGKIQHF. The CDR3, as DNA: TGTGCCAGCAGTGAGGGTCAGGGGGGGAAGATCCAGCATTTT.

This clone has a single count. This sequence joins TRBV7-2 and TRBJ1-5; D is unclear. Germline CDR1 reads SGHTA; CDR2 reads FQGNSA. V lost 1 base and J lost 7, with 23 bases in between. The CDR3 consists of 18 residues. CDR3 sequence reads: CASSLGPLRLSREQPQHF. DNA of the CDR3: TGTGCCAGCAGCTTAGGACCGCTGCGACTTTCAAGGGAGCAGCCCCAGCATTTT.

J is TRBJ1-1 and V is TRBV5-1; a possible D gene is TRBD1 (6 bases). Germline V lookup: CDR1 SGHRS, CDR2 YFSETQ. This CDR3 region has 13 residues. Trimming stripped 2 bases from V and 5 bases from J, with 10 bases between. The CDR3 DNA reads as TGCGCCAGCAGCTTAGCAGGGACAACTGAAGCTTTCTTT. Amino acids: CASSLAGTTEAFF. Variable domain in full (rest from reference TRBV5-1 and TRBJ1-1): KAGVTQTPRYLIKTRGQQVTLSCSPISGHRSVSWYQQTPGQGLQFLFEYFSETQRNKGNFPGRFSGRQFSNSRSEMNVSTLELGDSALYLCASSLAGTTEAFFGQGTRLTVV.

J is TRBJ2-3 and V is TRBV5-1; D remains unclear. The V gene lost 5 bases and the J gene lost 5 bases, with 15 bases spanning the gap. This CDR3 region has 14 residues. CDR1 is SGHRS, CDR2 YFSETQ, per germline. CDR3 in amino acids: CASRPMDRIDTQYF. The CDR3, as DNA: TGCGCCAGCAGGCCCATGGACCGAATAGATACGCAGTATTTT.

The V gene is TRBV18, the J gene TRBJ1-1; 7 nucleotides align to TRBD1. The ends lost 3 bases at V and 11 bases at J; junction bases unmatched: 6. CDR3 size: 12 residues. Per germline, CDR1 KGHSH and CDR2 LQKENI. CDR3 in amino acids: CASSPQTGEAFF. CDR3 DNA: TGTGCCAGCTCACCCCAAACAGGGGAGGCTTTCTTT.

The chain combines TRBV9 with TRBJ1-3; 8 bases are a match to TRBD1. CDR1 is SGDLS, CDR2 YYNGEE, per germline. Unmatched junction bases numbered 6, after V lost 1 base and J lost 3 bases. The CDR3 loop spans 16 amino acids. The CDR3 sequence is CASSVYDRGGGNTIYF. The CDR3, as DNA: TGTGCCAGCAGCGTATATGACAGGGGTGGTGGAAACACCATATATTTT.

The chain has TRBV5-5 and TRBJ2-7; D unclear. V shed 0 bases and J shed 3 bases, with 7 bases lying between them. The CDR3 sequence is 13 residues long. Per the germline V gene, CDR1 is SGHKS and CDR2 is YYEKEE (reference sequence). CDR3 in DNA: TGTGCCAGCAGCTTGGTGTGGAGCTACGAGCAGTACTTC. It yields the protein CASSLVWSYEQYF.

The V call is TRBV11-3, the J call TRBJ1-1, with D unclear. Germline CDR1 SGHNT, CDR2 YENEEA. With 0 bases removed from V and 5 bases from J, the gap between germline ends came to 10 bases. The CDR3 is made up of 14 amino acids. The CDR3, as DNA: TGTGCCAGCAGCTTAGACCGAGGCCGGACTGAAGCTTTCTTT. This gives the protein CASSLDRGRTEAFF.

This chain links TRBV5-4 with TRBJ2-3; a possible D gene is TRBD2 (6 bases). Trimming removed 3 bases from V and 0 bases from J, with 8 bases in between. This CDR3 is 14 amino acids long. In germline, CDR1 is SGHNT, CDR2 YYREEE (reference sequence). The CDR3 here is CASSWSGSTDTQYF. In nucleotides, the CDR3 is TGTGCCAGCAGCTGGAGCGGGAGCACAGATACGCAGTATTTT.

The CDR3, as DNA: TGTGCCAGCAGCCCGCTACTAGGTAGCAATGAGCAGTTCTTC. This codes for CASSPLLGSNEQFF. The rearrangement uses TRBV7-3 and TRBJ2-1, with D possibly TRBD2 on 5 matching bases. CDR1 and CDR2 from the germline V gene are SGHTA and FQGTGA. The CDR3 spans 14 residues. The ends were cut back, 5 bases at V and 6 bases at J, with 14 bases in the middle.

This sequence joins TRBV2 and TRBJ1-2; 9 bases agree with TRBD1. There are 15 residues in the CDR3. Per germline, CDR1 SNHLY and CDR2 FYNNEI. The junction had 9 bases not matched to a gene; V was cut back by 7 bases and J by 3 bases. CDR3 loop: CASKGGTGRDYGYTF. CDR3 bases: TGTGCCAGCAAAGGGGGGACAGGGCGTGACTATGGCTACACCTTC.

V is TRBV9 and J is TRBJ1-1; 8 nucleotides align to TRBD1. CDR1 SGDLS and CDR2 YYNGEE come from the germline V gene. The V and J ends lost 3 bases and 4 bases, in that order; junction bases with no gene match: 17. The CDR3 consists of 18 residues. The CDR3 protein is CASSGSELAGGRGTEAFF. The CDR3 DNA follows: TGTGCCAGCAGCGGGTCAGAGCTGGCAGGGGGCCGTGGCACTGAAGCTTTCTTT.

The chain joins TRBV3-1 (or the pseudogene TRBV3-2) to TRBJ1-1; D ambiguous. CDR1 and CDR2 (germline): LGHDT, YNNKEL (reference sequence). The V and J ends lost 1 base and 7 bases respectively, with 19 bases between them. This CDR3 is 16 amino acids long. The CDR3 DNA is TGTGCCAGCAGCCAAGGGTCCCCCCGCTTGGGAGGTGAAGCTTTCTTT. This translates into CASSQGSPRLGGEAFF.

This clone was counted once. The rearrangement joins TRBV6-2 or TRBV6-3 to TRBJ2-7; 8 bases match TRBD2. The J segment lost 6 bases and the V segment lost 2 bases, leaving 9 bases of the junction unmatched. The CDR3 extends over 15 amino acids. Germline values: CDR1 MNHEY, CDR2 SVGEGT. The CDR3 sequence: CASSYPFRGGSEQYF. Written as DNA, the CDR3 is TGTGCCAGCAGTTACCCGTTCCGGGGGGGGAGCGAGCAGTACTTC.

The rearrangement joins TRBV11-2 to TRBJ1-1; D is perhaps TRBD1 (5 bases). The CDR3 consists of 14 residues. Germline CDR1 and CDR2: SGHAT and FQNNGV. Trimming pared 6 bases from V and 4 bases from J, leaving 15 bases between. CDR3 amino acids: CASRHTGLRTEAFF. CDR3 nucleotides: TGTGCCAGCAGACACACAGGCCTTCGCACTGAAGCTTTCTTT.

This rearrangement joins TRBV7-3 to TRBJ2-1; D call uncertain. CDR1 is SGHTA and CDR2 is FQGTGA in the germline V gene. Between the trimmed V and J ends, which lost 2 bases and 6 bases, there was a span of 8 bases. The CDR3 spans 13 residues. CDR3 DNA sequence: TGTGCCAGCAGCTTACAAAGCCCCAATGAGCAGTTCTTC. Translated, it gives CASSLQSPNEQFF.

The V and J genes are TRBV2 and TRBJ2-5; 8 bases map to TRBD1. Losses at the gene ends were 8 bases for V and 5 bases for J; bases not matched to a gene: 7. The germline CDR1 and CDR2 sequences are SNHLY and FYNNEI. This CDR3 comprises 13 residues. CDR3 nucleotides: TGTGCCAGCGAAACTGACAGGGGTGAGACCCAGTACTTC. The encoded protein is CASETDRGETQYF.

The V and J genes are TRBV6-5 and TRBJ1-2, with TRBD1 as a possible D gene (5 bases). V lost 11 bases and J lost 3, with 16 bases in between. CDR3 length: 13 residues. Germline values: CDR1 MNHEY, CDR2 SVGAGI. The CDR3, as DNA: TGTGCCGTCTGGGGGGGTTTTCACTATGGCTACACCTTC. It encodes CAVWGGFHYGYTF.

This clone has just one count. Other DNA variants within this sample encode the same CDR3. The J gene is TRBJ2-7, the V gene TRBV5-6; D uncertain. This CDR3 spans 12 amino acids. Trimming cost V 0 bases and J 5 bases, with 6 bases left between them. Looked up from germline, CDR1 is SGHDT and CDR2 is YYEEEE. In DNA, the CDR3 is TGTGCCAGCAGCTTGGCAGTCAACGAGCAGTACTTC. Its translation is CASSLAVNEQYF.

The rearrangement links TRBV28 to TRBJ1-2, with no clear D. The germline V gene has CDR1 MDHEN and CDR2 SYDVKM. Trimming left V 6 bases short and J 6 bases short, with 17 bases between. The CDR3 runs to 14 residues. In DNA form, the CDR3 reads TGTGCCAGCAGGGACTCCTCCCGGGAGGATGGCTACACCTTC. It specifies CASRDSSREDGYTF.

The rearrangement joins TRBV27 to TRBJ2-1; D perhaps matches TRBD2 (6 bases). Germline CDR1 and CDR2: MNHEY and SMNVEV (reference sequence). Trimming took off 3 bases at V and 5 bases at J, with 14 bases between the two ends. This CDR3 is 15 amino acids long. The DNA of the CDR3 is TGTGCCAGCAGTTTTCGGGGGAGTAGTAACAATGAGCAGTTCTTC. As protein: CASSFRGSSNNEQFF.

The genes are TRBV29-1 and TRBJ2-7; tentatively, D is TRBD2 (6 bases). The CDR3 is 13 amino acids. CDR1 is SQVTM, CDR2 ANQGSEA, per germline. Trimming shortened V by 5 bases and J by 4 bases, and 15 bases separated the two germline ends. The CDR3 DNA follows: TGCAGCGTTATCTCGGGAGATGAGTACGAGCAGTACTTC. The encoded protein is CSVISGDEYEQYF.

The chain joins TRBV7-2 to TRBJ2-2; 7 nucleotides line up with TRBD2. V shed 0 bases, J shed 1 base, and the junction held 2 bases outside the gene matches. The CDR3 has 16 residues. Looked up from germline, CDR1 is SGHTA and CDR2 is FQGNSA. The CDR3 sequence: CASSLAWGGNTGELFF. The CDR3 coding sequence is TGTGCCAGCAGCTTAGCGTGGGGGGGGAACACCGGGGAGCTGTTTTTT. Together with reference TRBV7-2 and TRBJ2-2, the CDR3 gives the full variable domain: GAGVSQSPSNKVTEKGKDVELRCDPISGHTALYWYRQSLGQGLEFLIYFQGNSAPDKSGLPSDRFSAERTGGSVSTLTIQRTQQEDSAVYLCASSLAWGGNTGELFFGEGSRLTVL.

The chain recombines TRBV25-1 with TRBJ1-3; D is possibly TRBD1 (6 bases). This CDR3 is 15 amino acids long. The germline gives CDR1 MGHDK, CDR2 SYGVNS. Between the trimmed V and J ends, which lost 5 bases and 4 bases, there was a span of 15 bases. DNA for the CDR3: TGTGCCAGCAGTTTTACGCGGGGGCTCGGAAACACCATATATTTT. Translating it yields CASSFTRGLGNTIYF.

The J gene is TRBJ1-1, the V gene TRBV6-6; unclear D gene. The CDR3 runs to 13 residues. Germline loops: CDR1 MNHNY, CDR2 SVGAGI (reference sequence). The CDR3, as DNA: TGTGCTGTTTCGTCTGACGTGGCCGAAGAAGCTTTCTTT. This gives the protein CAVSSDVAEEAFF.